The T cell receptor (beta chain) described here comes from a study of shared T cell receptors in the human thymus. The repertoire was sequenced with immunoSEQ multiplex PCR; TCRdb's copy has only in-frame clones and lacks some. Among 650,000 to 950,000 clones, 75% to 90% were seen once, and the ten largest hold more than 0.008%. The ends were cut back, 7 bases at V and 0 bases at J, with 20 bases in the middle. Germline V gives CDR1 SGHRS, CDR2 YFSETQ. This CDR3 is 16 amino acids long. These same records also appear under a second study, on human thymus T cells.

The genes are TRBV5-1 and TRBJ2-7, with D unresolved. The sequencing sample was made of thymocytes. The receptor's source is a girl younger than two with a congenital heart defect. The CDR3: CASFPAGSKHSYEQYF. CDR3 DNA: TGCGCCAGCTTCCCGGCAGGCAGTAAACACTCCTACGAGCAGTACTTC.